What follows are 22 T cell receptor beta chains derived from one specimen sequenced in a study of blood T cell repertoires in COVID-19. Sequenced by immunoSEQ multiplex PCR; TCRdb stores in-frame clones only, minus some. The sample has 35,000 or so clones, 90% seen once. The specimen sequenced was peripheral blood. The receptors come from a human donor in a cohort sampled during active COVID-19.

A few counts support this clone. The CDR3 spells CASSYSGRPPYEQYF. The DNA of the CDR3 is TGTGCCAGCAGTTACTCGGGCAGGCCGCCCTACGAGCAGTACTTC. The chain employs TRBV6-5 and TRBJ2-7; no reliable D call. V lost 0 bases and J 2 bases, leaving 11 bases between the germline ends. Germline V CDR1 and CDR2: MNHEY, SVGAGI. The CDR3 runs to 15 residues.

The chain carries TRBV29-1 and TRBJ2-1; TRBD2 matches at 15 bases. There are 15 residues in the CDR3. After removal of 6 bases from V and 8 bases from J, the junction contained 8 bases not matched to a gene. Per the germline V gene, CDR1 is SQVTM and CDR2 is ANQGSEA. In DNA form, the CDR3 reads TGCAGCGTGCCCGGGACTAGCGGGAGGTGGGATGAGCAGTTCTTC. Its translation is CSVPGTSGRWDEQFF.

The chain carries TRBV27 and TRBJ2-3, with a possible D match to TRBD2 (6 bases). The CDR3 length is 14 residues. CDR1 MNHEY and CDR2 SMNVEV come from the germline V gene (reference sequence). Trimming shortened V by 5 bases and J by 3 bases, and 12 bases separated the two germline ends. Here the CDR3 reads CASSAGLRTDTQYF. The CDR3, as DNA: TGTGCCAGCAGTGCGGGACTGCGGACAGATACGCAGTATTTT.

This clone showed up just once. The chain links TRBV28 to TRBJ1-4; no firm D call. The CDR3 runs 12 residues. Germline values: CDR1 MDHEN, CDR2 SYDVKM. V lost 4 bases to trimming and J lost 8 bases, with 8 bases between them. CDR3 nucleotides: TGTGCCAGCAGTTCCGTTACAGAAAAACTGTTTTTT. This gives the protein CASSSVTEKLFF.

This chain connects TRBV27 to TRBJ2-2, with 13 bases that match TRBD2. V shed 5 bases and J 4 bases; nucleotides not matched to a gene: 10. This CDR3 has 18 residues. Germline V CDR1 and CDR2: MNHEY, SMNVEV (reference sequence). The CDR3 region has the DNA TGTGCCAGCAGTCCTAGACTAGCGGGAGGTCGGGGCACCGGGGAGCTGTTTTTT. Amino acids: CASSPRLAGGRGTGELFF.

This chain links TRBV6-5 with TRBJ2-1; tentative D call: TRBD2 (5 bases). The CDR3 runs 14 residues. Trimming left V 8 bases short and J 3 bases short, with 14 bases between. Germline V gene lookup returns CDR1 MNHEY and CDR2 SVGAGI. The CDR3 DNA sequence: TGTGCCAGCTGCCCGAGGGCGGGCTACAATGAGCAGTTCTTC. This encodes CASCPRAGYNEQFF.

The rearrangement links TRBV5-1 to TRBJ1-1; 8 bases are a match to TRBD1. Germline CDR1 reads SGHRS; CDR2 reads YFSETQ. This CDR3 has 17 residues. V shed 4 bases and J 1 base; nucleotides not matched to a gene: 12. DNA for the CDR3: TGCGCCAGCAGCAGGGGAACAGTCACAGGGGGGAACACTGAAGCTTTCTTT. Residues: CASSRGTVTGGNTEAFF. Supplemented by reference TRBV5-1 and TRBJ1-1, the full variable domain reads KAGVTQTPRYLIKTRGQQVTLSCSPISGHRSVSWYQQTPGQGLQFLFEYFSETQRNKGNFPGRFSGRQFSNSRSEMNVSTLELGDSALYLCASSRGTVTGGNTEAFFGQGTRLTVV.

About this clone: A junction end diverges from the germline sequence, so it may reflect a read error. The V call is TRBV11-2, the J call TRBJ2-3; a weak D match, TRBD2 (6 bases). The germline V gene has CDR1 SGHAT and CDR2 FQNNGV. The CDR3 is 16 residues long. The CDR3 spells CASGLEGGVGTDTQYF. Here the CDR3 DNA reads TGTGCCAGCGGCTTAGAAGGAGGGGTGGGCACAGATACGCAGTATTTT.

The chain combines TRBV6-4 with TRBJ2-7; possible D gene TRBD2, 5 bases. The germline gives CDR1 MRHNA, CDR2 SNTAGT. Deletions cut 6 bases from V and 2 bases from J, with 14 bases between. The CDR3 runs to 14 residues. CDR3 sequence reads: CASRTRGLAYEQYF. The CDR3 bases are TGTGCCAGCAGGACCCGTGGACTGGCCTACGAGCAGTACTTC.

The chain employs TRBV27 and TRBJ2-7; TRBD1 aligns across 10 bases. Trimming took 5 bases from V and 3 from J; bases not matched to a gene: 1. This CDR3 has 13 residues. Germline V lookup: CDR1 MNHEY, CDR2 SMNVEV (reference sequence). CDR3 protein: CASSRTGGYEQYF. In nucleotides, the CDR3 is TGTGCCAGCAGTCGGACAGGGGGCTACGAGCAGTACTTC.

The V and J genes are TRBV19 and TRBJ1-1, with 9 nucleotides matching TRBD1. This CDR3 is 15 amino acids long. Looked up from germline, CDR1 is LNHDA and CDR2 is SQIVND (reference sequence). V was clipped by 5 bases and J by 8 bases; unmatched bases: 12. This chain's CDR3 is CASSPSTGGRSEAFF. CDR3 DNA sequence: TGTGCCAGTAGTCCGTCGACAGGGGGTAGATCGGAAGCTTTCTTT.

Here the CDR3 reads CASSTRVDNEQFF. The CDR3, as DNA: TGTGCCAGTAGTACCCGGGTCGATAATGAGCAGTTCTTC. The gene calls are TRBV19 and TRBJ2-1; D gene uncertain. The V end was cut by 4 bases, the J end by 7 bases, with 11 bases between. The length of the CDR3 is 13 residues. Germline V gene lookup returns CDR1 LNHDA and CDR2 SQIVND (reference sequence).

The chain couples TRBV19 to TRBJ1-5; the match to TRBD1 covers 8 bases. This CDR3 has 17 amino acids. Germline CDR1 reads LNHDA; CDR2 reads SQIVND (reference sequence). V lost 3 bases to trimming and J lost 2 bases; unmatched junction nucleotides: 9. CDR3 protein: CASSMVSGGRRNQPQHF. The CDR3 DNA follows: TGTGCCAGTAGTATGGTTTCAGGGGGCCGTCGCAATCAGCCCCAGCATTTT.

The rearrangement uses TRBV25-1 and TRBJ2-2, with D possibly matching TRBD1 (6 bases). Germline V gene lookup returns CDR1 MGHDK and CDR2 SYGVNS. The V and J ends lost 3 bases and 3 bases respectively, with 11 bases between them. This CDR3 is built from 15 residues. CDR3 loop: CASSEDRGYTGELFF. CDR3 DNA: TGTGCCAGCAGTGAGGACAGAGGGTACACCGGGGAGCTGTTTTTT.

The chain is built from TRBV5-1 and TRBJ2-3, with D possibly being TRBD2 (6 bases). V gave up 7 bases and J gave up 3 bases, with 21 bases separating them. The length of the CDR3 is 16 residues. The V gene's germline CDR1 is SGHRS and CDR2 YFSETQ. This chain's CDR3 is CASRPPPSGVTDTQYF. The CDR3 DNA sequence: TGCGCCAGCCGACCCCCCCCGTCGGGGGTGACAGATACGCAGTATTTT.

The sample holds one count of this clone. The chain uses TRBV6-2 or TRBV6-3 and TRBJ2-1, with D possibly being TRBD2 (6 bases). Trimming stripped 2 bases from V and 3 bases from J, with 8 bases between. The germline gives CDR1 MNHEY, CDR2 SVGEGT. The CDR3 has 14 amino acids. The CDR3 region has the DNA TGTGCCAGCAGTTACCTGCGGGGCTACAATGAGCAGTTCTTC. This codes for CASSYLRGYNEQFF.

This rearrangement joins TRBV23-1 to TRBJ2-7; D is perhaps TRBD1 (6 bases). TRBV23-1 is flagged as an ORF with uncertain function. The CDR3 sequence is 13 residues long. V lost 4 bases and J 5 bases, leaving 12 bases between the germline ends. The CDR3 is CASSRQGRHEQYF. In nucleotides, the CDR3 is TGCGCCAGCAGTCGTCAGGGGAGACACGAGCAGTACTTC.

The chain joins TRBV27 to TRBJ1-1; TRBD1 matches 8 bases. This CDR3 spans 14 amino acids. In germline, CDR1 is MNHEY, CDR2 SMNVEV (reference sequence). V dropped 5 bases and J dropped 5; count of bases not matched to a gene: 7. CDR3 sequence (DNA): TGTGCCAGCAGTCCTCCAAACAGGGGGACTGAAGCTTTCTTT. Its protein product is CASSPPNRGTEAFF.

The chain uses TRBV5-1 and TRBJ2-3; 11 bases are a match to TRBD2. This CDR3 is built from 16 residues. Per germline, CDR1 SGHRS and CDR2 YFSETQ. The V segment lost 4 bases and the J segment 2 bases; nucleotides outside the gene matches: 6. The DNA of the CDR3 is TGCGCCAGCAGCCTACGACTAGCGGGAAACACAGATACGCAGTATTTT. It specifies CASSLRLAGNTDTQYF.

CDR3 sequence: CASSPGDSTSEQYF. Written as DNA, the CDR3 is TGTGCCAGCAGCCCCGGGGACAGTACAAGTGAGCAGTACTTC. This sequence joins TRBV9 and TRBJ2-7; 7 nucleotides line up with TRBD1. The ends lost 4 bases at V and 7 bases at J; junction bases unmatched: 11. The CDR3 runs 14 residues. CDR1 and CDR2 (germline): SGDLS, YYNGEE.

The chain carries TRBV2 and TRBJ1-4, with TRBD1 matching over 7 bases. CDR3 length: 13 residues. Trimming at V came to 7 bases and at J to 10 bases, leaving 9 bases not matched to a gene. Per the germline V gene, CDR1 is SNHLY and CDR2 is FYNNEI. CDR3 sequence (DNA): TGTGCCAGCATTATGACAGGGCTGGGAAAACTGTTTTTT. As protein: CASIMTGLGKLFF.

The chain is built from TRBV7-2 and TRBJ2-7; D unresolved. Looked up from germline, CDR1 is SGHTA and CDR2 is FQGNSA. CDR3 size: 11 residues. V was shortened by 7 bases and J by 10 bases, with 14 bases between the two germline ends. The CDR3 here is CASTLSRLQYF. The DNA for the CDR3 is TGTGCCAGCACCCTATCTAGGTTACAGTACTTC.